Presented here are 25 T cell receptor beta chains from one specimen sequenced in a study of cytomegalovirus exposure and HLA in healthy donors. This PCR relied on a set of 60 Vbeta primers and 13 Jbeta primers. Profiling relied on immunoSEQ multiplex PCR, and the TCRdb table lists in-frame clones only, not all of them. The sample holds approximately 110,000 clones, around 70% seen once. The sample consisted of PBMCs. The receptor source for this set is a woman between 40 and 50 years old in good health and CMV-seropositive.

The chain couples TRBV5-6 to TRBJ2-7, with TRBD2 as a possible D gene (5 bases). The length of the CDR3 is 13 residues. Germline CDR1 and CDR2: SGHDT and YYEEEE. The V end lost 3 bases, the J end lost 12 bases, and 19 bases lay between the germline ends. Here the CDR3 DNA reads TGTGCCAGCAGCTCCGGACGGAGTTTACGGGGGTACTTC. Its protein product is CASSSGRSLRGYF.

The chain uses TRBV6-5 and TRBJ2-1, with D perhaps TRBD1 (6 bases). The CDR3 length is 12 residues. Trimming left V 8 bases short and J 10 bases short, with 15 bases between. Germline V gene sequence: CDR1 MNHEY, CDR2 SVGAGI. CDR3 DNA: TGTGCCAGCGGGTCTACAGGGCTGGAGCAGTTCTTC. It codes for CASGSTGLEQFF.

The genes are TRBV13 and TRBJ2-1, with 10 bases that match TRBD1. Germline lookup yields CDR1 PRHDT and CDR2 FYEKMQ (reference sequence). The CDR3 is made up of 16 amino acids. V shed 0 bases and J 4 bases; nucleotides not matched to a gene: 3. CDR3 DNA: TGTGCCAGCAGCTTAGGCCCGGGACAGGGGTACAATGAGCAGTTCTTC. Its protein is CASSLGPGQGYNEQFF.

This clone was observed a handful of times. The chain carries TRBV5-6 and TRBJ1-2, with TRBD1 identical over 8 bases. Trimming cost V 4 bases and J 8 bases; bases outside gene matches: 10. Germline loops: CDR1 SGHDT, CDR2 YYEEEE. The CDR3 covers 14 residues. The CDR3 here is CASSLMDREGGYTF. Here the CDR3 DNA reads TGTGCCAGCAGCCTCATGGACAGGGAGGGCGGCTACACCTTC.

Concerning this clone itself: The same CDR3 is also encoded by other DNA sequences in this sample. V and J are TRBV9 and TRBJ1-1; no firm D call. CDR1 and CDR2 (germline): SGDLS, YYNGEE. The CDR3 loop spans 13 amino acids. Trimming shortened V by 0 bases and J by 0 bases, and 3 bases separated the two germline ends. This CDR3 is CASSVAVNTEAFF. The DNA for the CDR3 is TGTGCCAGCAGCGTAGCAGTGAACACTGAAGCTTTCTTT.

As for this clone: One end of the junction varies from germline; a read error may be responsible. The chain couples TRBV7-2 to TRBJ2-1; no clear D. This CDR3 has 11 amino acids. Germline V gene data show CDR1 as SGHTA and CDR2 as FQGNSA. CDR3 amino acids: CASSSNNEQFF. As DNA, the CDR3 is TGTGCCAGCAGCTCCAACAATGAGCAGTTCTTC. Supplemented by reference TRBV7-2 and TRBJ2-1, the full variable domain reads GAGVSQSPSNKVTEKGKDVELRCDPISGHTALYWYRQSLGQGLEFLIYFQGNSAPDKSGLPSDRFSAERTGGSVSTLTIQRTQQEDSAVYLCASSSNNEQFFGPGTRLTVL.

The V gene is TRBV6-6, the J gene TRBJ1-2, with a tentative D call TRBD1 (6 bases). CDR3 length equals 16 residues. Deletions cut 5 bases from V and 0 bases from J, with 16 bases between. Germline loops: CDR1 MNHNY, CDR2 SVGAGI (reference sequence). The CDR3 nucleotides read TGTGCCAGCAGTAACCGCGACAGGATGGCTAACTATGGCTACACCTTC. It encodes CASSNRDRMANYGYTF.

The chain's CDR3 is CASRNSGGFEQFF. The CDR3 bases are TGTGCCAGCAGGAATAGCGGGGGGTTTGAGCAGTTCTTC. This chain links TRBV27 with TRBJ2-1, with 10 bases aligning to TRBD2. The CDR3 length is 13 residues. V gave up 6 bases and J gave up 9 bases; unmatched junction bases: 5. From germline, CDR1 is MNHEY and CDR2 SMNVEV (reference sequence).

The chain links TRBV29-1 to TRBJ2-1; D perhaps matches TRBD2 (6 bases). The V gene's germline CDR1 is SQVTM and CDR2 ANQGSEA. Trimming took 8 bases from V and 10 from J, leaving 12 bases between them. This CDR3 is 10 amino acids long. The CDR3 nucleotides are TGCAGCTTCGGGAGCGGAGAGCAGTTCTTC. Protein sequence: CSFGSGEQFF.

V and J are TRBV9 and TRBJ1-4; weak D call: TRBD1 (5 bases). This CDR3 is built from 17 residues. The germline gives CDR1 SGDLS, CDR2 YYNGEE. V was trimmed by 2 bases and J by 3 bases, leaving 17 bases between them. CDR3 sequence reads: CASSVGGAGSPNEKLFF. In nucleotides, the CDR3 is TGTGCCAGCAGCGTCGGAGGGGCGGGGTCCCCTAATGAAAAACTGTTTTTT.

The chain carries TRBV19 and TRBJ2-7, with 7 positions matching TRBD1. CDR1 is LNHDA, CDR2 SQIVND, per germline (reference sequence). This CDR3 is 12 amino acids long. Trimming cost V 9 bases and J 3 bases; bases outside gene matches: 5. The CDR3 loop is CASADRNYEQYF. For the CDR3, the DNA is TGTGCCAGCGCGGACAGGAACTACGAGCAGTACTTC.

The rearrangement uses TRBV29-1 and TRBJ2-7, with a tentative D call TRBD1 (6 bases). Germline V gives CDR1 SQVTM, CDR2 ANQGSEA. This CDR3 is 14 amino acids long. V lost 7 bases and J 5 bases, leaving 21 bases between the germline ends. CDR3: CSAITTGLLDEQYF. CDR3 bases: TGCAGCGCTATAACTACAGGGCTCTTGGACGAGCAGTACTTC.

The chain couples TRBV12-5 to TRBJ2-7, with D tentatively TRBD2 (5 bases). The CDR3 extends over 18 amino acids. The germline V and J ends were trimmed by 0 bases and 4 bases, with 22 bases remaining between them. Germline-derived CDR1 and CDR2 are LGHNT and FRNRAP. The CDR3 loop reads CASGLVVGRPRLNYEQYF. The CDR3 nucleotides are TGTGCTAGTGGTTTGGTAGTTGGTCGGCCCCGACTAAATTACGAGCAGTACTTC.

The V and J genes are TRBV9 and TRBJ1-1, with 7 bases matching TRBD1. The CDR3 consists of 14 residues. Germline-derived CDR1 and CDR2 are SGDLS and YYNGEE. The trim removed 0 bases at V and 7 bases at J, leaving 6 bases unmatched. The CDR3 spells CASSVVEGAGEAFF. The CDR3 DNA reads as TGTGCCAGCAGCGTAGTGGAGGGGGCGGGTGAAGCTTTCTTT.

The chain joins TRBV11-1 to TRBJ1-1; 9 nucleotides align to TRBD1. Germline loops: CDR1 SGHAT, CDR2 FQDESV (reference sequence). The CDR3 is 17 residues long. V lost 4 bases to trimming and J lost 5 bases; unmatched junction nucleotides: 14. CDR3 bases: TGTGCCAGCAGCTCGCGGGACAGGGCAATTATAGGGACTGAAGCTTTCTTT. This codes for CASSSRDRAIIGTEAFF. The full variable domain, its missing parts supplied by reference TRBV11-1 and TRBJ1-1, is EAEVAQSPRYKITEKSQAVAFWCDPISGHATLYWYRQILGQGPELLVQFQDESVVDDSQLPKDRFSAERLKGVDSTLKIQPAELGDSAMYLCASSSRDRAIIGTEAFFGQGTRLTVV.

The CDR3 nucleotides read TGTGCCAGCAGTGAAGGACTAGCGGGGTTCACAGATACGCAGTATTTT. It codes for CASSEGLAGFTDTQYF. V and J are TRBV2 and TRBJ2-3; 11 nucleotides agree with TRBD2. The J segment lost 2 bases and the V segment lost 1 base, leaving 2 bases of the junction unmatched. The CDR3 covers 16 residues. Germline loops: CDR1 SNHLY, CDR2 FYNNEI.

The genes are TRBV6-5 and TRBJ1-2; no clear D. V was pared by 5 bases and J by 1 base, with 8 bases between. The germline CDR1 and CDR2 sequences are MNHEY and SVGAGI. The CDR3 extends over 13 amino acids. CDR3 loop: CASSRTINYGYTF. The CDR3 bases are TGTGCCAGCAGTCGCACAATTAACTATGGCTACACCTTC.

The chain combines TRBV5-1 with TRBJ2-7; TRBD1 agrees at 11 bases. The CDR3 is 14 amino acids. In germline, CDR1 is SGHRS, CDR2 YFSETQ. V dropped 4 bases and J dropped 7; count of bases not matched to a gene: 7. The CDR3 nucleotides read TGCGCCAGCAGCGCAGGACAGGGGGCAGGGGAGCAGTACTTC. It codes for CASSAGQGAGEQYF.

This clone was seen a few times. CDR3 coding DNA: TGTGCCAGCAGTGGGGACAGTCCGCGCTACACCTTC. Protein product: CASSGDSPRYTF. This chain connects TRBV6-1 to TRBJ1-2, with 7 bases identical to TRBD1. V lost 4 bases to trimming and J lost 9 bases; unmatched junction nucleotides: 5. The CDR3 consists of 12 residues. CDR1 and CDR2 from the germline V gene are MNHNS and SASEGT.

V usage is TRBV27 and J usage is TRBJ2-7, with TRBD2 identical over 9 bases. There are 15 residues in the CDR3. Trimming removed 4 bases from V and 2 bases from J; junction bases left unmatched: 6. Germline V gene sequence: CDR1 MNHEY, CDR2 SMNVEV (reference sequence). CDR3 protein: CASSSRLAETYEQYF. The CDR3 bases are TGTGCCAGCAGTTCCAGACTAGCGGAGACCTACGAGCAGTACTTC.

The rearrangement links TRBV6-5 to TRBJ1-2, with 8 bases matching TRBD1. CDR3 length: 15 residues. In germline, CDR1 is MNHEY, CDR2 SVGAGI. V shed 5 bases and J 6 bases; nucleotides not matched to a gene: 11. This CDR3 is CASSPSGGRSDGYTF. The DNA of the CDR3 is TGTGCCAGCAGTCCTTCAGGGGGCAGGTCGGATGGCTACACCTTC.

The V and J genes are TRBV9 and TRBJ2-5; 9 bases fit TRBD2. With V trimmed by 2 bases and J by 6 bases, 8 bases remained unmatched. The CDR3 totals 15 residues. Germline V gene data show CDR1 as SGDLS and CDR2 as YYNGEE. Here the CDR3 DNA reads TGTGCCAGCAGCGTCACTAGCGGGTCACAAAAGACCCAGTACTTC. It translates to CASSVTSGSQKTQYF.

The J gene is TRBJ1-2, the V gene TRBV5-5; D is uncertain. The CDR3 covers 14 residues. V was pared by 0 bases and J by 1 base, with 7 bases between. Germline CDR1 and CDR2: SGHKS and YYEKEE (reference sequence). CDR3 DNA sequence: TGTGCCAGCAGCTTGGCTGTCGTTAACTATGGCTACACCTTC. This encodes CASSLAVVNYGYTF.

The chain uses TRBV5-5 and TRBJ1-2; D remains ambiguous. The CDR3 extends over 12 amino acids. Deletions cut 0 bases from V and 14 bases from J, with 14 bases between. Germline loops: CDR1 SGHKS, CDR2 YYEKEE (reference sequence). CDR3 residues: CASSLGLPASTF. In nucleotides, the CDR3 is TGTGCCAGCAGCTTGGGACTGCCAGCTAGTACCTTC.

The chain couples TRBV4-1 to TRBJ1-2; D gene uncertain. The CDR3 length is 15 residues. In germline, CDR1 is MGHRA, CDR2 YSYEKL. Trimming cost V 2 bases and J 5 bases, with 15 bases left between them. CDR3 loop: CASSQLPGSGYGYTF. CDR3 coding DNA: TGCGCCAGCAGCCAATTGCCAGGCTCGGGATATGGCTACACCTTC.